This T cell receptor beta chain was profiled in a study of vaccination and CD4 T cells after COVID-19. General observations from the study: SARS-CoV-2-reactive clonotypes rose nonsignificantly, with the median going from approximately 21 to 40.

There are 11 residues in the CDR3. V dropped 7 bases and J dropped 10 bases, with 13 bases sitting between them. The germline V gene encodes CDR1 LNHDA and CDR2 SQIVND (reference sequence). Concerning this clonotype itself: As yet, its antigen is unknown.

Cultured CD4+ T-cell DNA underwent Oncomine TCR Beta short-read sequencing. MiXCR was run by TCRdb on the PCR reads, yielding one entry per CDR3 protein. The sample lists roughly 7,500 distinct CDR3 sequences, approximately 50% occurring once. The treatment denotes: roughly nine-day PBMC culture with coronavirus spike peptide pools or control peptides (ViraFEST assay). Peptide pools at roughly 10 ug/ml stimulated under 2.5 million PBMCs per well with 9 to 10 IU/ml IL-2. The origin of this receptor is a human donor who had recovered from COVID-19. V is TRBV19 and J is TRBJ1-2; weak D call: TRBD1 (5 bases). The sample comprised CD4+ T cells from blood, cultured in vitro. The CDR3 is CASNDRGTYTF. The CDR3, as DNA: TGTGCCAGTAATGACCGGGGGACCTACACCTTC.